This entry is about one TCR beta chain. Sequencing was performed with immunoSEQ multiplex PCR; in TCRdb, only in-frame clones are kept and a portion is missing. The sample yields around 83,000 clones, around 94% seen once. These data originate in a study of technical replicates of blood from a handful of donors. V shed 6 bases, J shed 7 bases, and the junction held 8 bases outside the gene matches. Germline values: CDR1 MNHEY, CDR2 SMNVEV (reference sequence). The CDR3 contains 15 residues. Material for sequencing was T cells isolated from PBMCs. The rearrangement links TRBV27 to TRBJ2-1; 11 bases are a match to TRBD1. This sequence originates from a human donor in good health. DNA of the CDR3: TGTGCCAGCAGGTGGACAGGGGGCGCTTATAATGAGCAGTTCTTC. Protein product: CASRWTGGAYNEQFF.